This T cell receptor (beta chain) was recorded in a study of Tregs in tolerant kidney transplant recipients. Method: immunoSEQ multiplex PCR; TCRdb's copy keeps in-frame clones and lacks some. The sample has hundreds of thousands of clones, around 81% seen once. Deletions cut 7 bases from V and 6 bases from J, with 15 bases between. This CDR3 has 12 amino acids. The V gene's germline CDR1 is SQVTM and CDR2 ANQGSEA. The material sequenced was CD4+ T cells from blood. This receptor was obtained from a human donor in good health. This chain joins TRBV29-1 and TRBJ1-2; D perhaps matches TRBD1 (6 bases). CDR3 in amino acids: CSATQGGDGYTF. In DNA, the CDR3 is TGCAGCGCCACACAGGGTGGGGATGGCTACACCTTC.